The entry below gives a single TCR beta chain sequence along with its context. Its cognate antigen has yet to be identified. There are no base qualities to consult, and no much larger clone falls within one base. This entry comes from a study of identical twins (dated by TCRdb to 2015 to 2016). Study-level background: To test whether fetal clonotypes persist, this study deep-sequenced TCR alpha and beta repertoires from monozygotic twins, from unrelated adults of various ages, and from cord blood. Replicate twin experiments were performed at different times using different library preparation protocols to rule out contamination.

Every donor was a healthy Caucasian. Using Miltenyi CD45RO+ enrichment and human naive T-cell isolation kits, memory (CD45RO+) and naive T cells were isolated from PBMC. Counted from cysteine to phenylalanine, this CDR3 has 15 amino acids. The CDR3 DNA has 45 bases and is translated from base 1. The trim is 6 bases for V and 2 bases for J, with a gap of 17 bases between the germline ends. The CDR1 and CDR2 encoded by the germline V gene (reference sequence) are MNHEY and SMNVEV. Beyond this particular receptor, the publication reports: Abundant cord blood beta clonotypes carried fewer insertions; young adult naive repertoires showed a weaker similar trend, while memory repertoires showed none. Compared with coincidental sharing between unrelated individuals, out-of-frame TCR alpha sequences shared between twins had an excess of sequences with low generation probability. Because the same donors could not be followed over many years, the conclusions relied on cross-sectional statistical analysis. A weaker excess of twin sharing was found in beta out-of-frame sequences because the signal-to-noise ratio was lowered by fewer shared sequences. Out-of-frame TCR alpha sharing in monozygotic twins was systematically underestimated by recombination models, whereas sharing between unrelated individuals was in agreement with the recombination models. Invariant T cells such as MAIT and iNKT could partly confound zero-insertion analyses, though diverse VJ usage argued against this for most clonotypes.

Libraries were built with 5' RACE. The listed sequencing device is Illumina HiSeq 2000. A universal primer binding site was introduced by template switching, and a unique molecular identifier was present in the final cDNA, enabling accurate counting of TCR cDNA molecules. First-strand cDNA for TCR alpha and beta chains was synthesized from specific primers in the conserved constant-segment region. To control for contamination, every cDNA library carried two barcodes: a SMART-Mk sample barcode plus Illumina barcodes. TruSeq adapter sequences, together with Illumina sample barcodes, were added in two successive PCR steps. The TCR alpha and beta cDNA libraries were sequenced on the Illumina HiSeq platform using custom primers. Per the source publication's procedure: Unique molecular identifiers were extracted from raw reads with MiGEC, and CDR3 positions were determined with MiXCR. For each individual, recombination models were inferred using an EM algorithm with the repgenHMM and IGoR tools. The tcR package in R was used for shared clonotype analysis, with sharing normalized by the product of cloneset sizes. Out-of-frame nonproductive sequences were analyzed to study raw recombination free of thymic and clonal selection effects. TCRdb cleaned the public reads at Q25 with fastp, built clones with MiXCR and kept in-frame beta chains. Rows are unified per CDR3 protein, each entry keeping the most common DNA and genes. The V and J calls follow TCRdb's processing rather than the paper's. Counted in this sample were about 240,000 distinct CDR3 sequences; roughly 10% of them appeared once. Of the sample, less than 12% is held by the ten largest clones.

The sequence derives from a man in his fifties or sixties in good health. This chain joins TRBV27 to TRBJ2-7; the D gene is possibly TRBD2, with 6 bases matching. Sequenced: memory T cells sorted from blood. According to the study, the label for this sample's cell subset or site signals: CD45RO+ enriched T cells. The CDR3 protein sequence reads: CASRMIGRPTYEQYF. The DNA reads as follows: TGTGCCAGCAGAATGATTGGGAGGCCTACCTACGAGCAGTACTTC.